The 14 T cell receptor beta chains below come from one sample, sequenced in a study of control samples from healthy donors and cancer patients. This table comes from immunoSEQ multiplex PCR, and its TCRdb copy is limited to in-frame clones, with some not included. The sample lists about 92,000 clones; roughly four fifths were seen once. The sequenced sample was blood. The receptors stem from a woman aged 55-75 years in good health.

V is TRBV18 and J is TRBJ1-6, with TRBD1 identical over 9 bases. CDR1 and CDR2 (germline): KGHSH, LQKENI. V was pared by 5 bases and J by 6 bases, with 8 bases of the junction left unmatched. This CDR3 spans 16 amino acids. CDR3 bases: TGTGCCAGCTCAATAAGTCAGGACAGGGGTAATTCACCCCTCCACTTT. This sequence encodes CASSISQDRGNSPLHF.

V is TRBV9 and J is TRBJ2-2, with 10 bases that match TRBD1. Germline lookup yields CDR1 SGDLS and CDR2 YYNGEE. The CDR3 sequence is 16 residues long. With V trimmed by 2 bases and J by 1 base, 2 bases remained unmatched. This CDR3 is CASSVGQGVNTGELFF. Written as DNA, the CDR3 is TGTGCCAGCAGCGTCGGACAGGGGGTGAACACCGGGGAGCTGTTTTTT. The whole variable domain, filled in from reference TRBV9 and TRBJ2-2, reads DSGVTQTPKHLITATGQRVTLRCSPRSGDLSVYWYQQSLDQGLQFLIQYYNGEERAKGNILERFSAQQFPDLHSELNLSSLELGDSALYFCASSVGQGVNTGELFFGEGSRLTVL.

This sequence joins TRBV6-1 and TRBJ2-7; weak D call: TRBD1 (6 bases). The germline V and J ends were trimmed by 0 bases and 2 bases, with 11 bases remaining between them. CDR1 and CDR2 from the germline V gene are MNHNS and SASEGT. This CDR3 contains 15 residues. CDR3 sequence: CASSEAEQGPYEQYF. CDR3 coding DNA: TGTGCCAGCAGTGAAGCGGAACAGGGCCCCTACGAGCAGTACTTC.

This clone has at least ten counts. CDR3 in DNA: TGTGCCAGCAGTCTGACAGGGAGCAGTATTCTCTATCAGCCCCAGCATTTT. It is translated as CASSLTGSSILYQPQHF. The J gene is TRBJ1-5, the V gene TRBV28; 7 nucleotides match TRBD1. From germline, CDR1 is MDHEN and CDR2 SYDVKM. The CDR3 runs 17 residues. Unmatched junction bases numbered 15, after V lost 5 bases and J lost 5 bases.

CDR3 protein: CASSESWGATEAFF. The CDR3 DNA reads as TGCGCCAGCAGTGAGTCCTGGGGGGCCACTGAAGCTTTCTTT. The chain employs TRBV10-2 and TRBJ1-1, with TRBD1 as a possible D gene (6 bases). The germline V gene encodes CDR1 WSHSY and CDR2 SAAADI. The V end lost 0 bases, the J end lost 4 bases, and 9 bases lay between the germline ends. There are 14 residues in the CDR3.

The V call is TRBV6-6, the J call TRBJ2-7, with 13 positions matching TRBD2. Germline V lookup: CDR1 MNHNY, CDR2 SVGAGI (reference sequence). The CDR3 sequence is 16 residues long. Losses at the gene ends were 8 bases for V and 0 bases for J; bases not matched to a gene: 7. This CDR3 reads CASLTSGGTSSYEQYF. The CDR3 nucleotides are TGTGCCAGCTTGACTAGCGGGGGGACAAGCTCCTACGAGCAGTACTTC.

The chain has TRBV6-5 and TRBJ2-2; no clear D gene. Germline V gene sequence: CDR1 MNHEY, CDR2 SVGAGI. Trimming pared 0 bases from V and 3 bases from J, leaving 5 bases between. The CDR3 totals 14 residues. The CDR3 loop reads CASSYSRDTGELFF. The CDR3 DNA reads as TGTGCCAGCAGTTACTCCCGGGACACCGGGGAGCTGTTTTTT.

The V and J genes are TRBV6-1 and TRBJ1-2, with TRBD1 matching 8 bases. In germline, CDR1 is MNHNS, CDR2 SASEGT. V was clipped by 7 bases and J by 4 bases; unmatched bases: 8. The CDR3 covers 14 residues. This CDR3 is CASNRQGLTYGYTF. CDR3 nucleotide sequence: TGTGCCAGCAACAGACAGGGGTTAACCTATGGCTACACCTTC.

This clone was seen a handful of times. The CDR3 nucleotides read TGTGCCAGCTCACCCCCGGGGAACTACGAGCAGTACTTC. Translated: CASSPPGNYEQYF. This rearrangement joins TRBV18 to TRBJ2-7; D is possibly TRBD2 (5 bases). With 3 bases removed from V and 3 bases from J, the gap between germline ends came to 9 bases. CDR3 length equals 13 residues. From germline, CDR1 is KGHSH and CDR2 LQKENI.

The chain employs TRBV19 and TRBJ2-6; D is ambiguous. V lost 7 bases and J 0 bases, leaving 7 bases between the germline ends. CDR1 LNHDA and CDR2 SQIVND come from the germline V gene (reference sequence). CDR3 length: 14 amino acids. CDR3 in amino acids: CASNLGSGANVLTF. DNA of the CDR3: TGTGCCAGTAACCTGGGCTCTGGGGCCAACGTCCTGACTTTC.

The CDR3 spells CASSHTISSTDSFNQPQHF. CDR3 nucleotides: TGTGCCAGTAGCCACACAATCTCAAGTACAGACAGCTTCAATCAGCCCCAGCATTTT. This sequence joins TRBV19 and TRBJ1-5, with TRBD1 as a possible D gene (5 bases). The CDR3 is 19 residues long. Trimming cost V 6 bases and J 3 bases, with 27 bases left between them. Germline V gene data show CDR1 as LNHDA and CDR2 as SQIVND (reference sequence).

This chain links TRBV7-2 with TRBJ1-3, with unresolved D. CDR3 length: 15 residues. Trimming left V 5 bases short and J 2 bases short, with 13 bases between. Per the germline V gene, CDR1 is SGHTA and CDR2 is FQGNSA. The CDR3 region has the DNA TGTGCCAGCAGCCCGGACGGGGTAGCTGGAAACACCATATATTTT. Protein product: CASSPDGVAGNTIYF. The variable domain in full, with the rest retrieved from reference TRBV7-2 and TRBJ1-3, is GAGVSQSPSNKVTEKGKDVELRCDPISGHTALYWYRQSLGQGLEFLIYFQGNSAPDKSGLPSDRFSAERTGGSVSTLTIQRTQQEDSAVYLCASSPDGVAGNTIYFGEGSWLTVV.

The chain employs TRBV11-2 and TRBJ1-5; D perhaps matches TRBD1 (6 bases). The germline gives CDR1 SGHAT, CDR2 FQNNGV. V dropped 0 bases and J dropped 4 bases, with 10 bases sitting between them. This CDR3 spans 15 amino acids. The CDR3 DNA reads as TGTGCCAGCAGCTTAGATCAGGGGCCGAATCAGCCCCAGCATTTT. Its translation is CASSLDQGPNQPQHF.

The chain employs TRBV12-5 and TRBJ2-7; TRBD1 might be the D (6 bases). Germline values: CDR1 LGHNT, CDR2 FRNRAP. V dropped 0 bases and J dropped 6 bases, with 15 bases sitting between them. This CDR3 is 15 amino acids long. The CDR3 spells CASGLVPDRTGEQYF. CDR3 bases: TGTGCTAGTGGTTTGGTACCAGACAGGACCGGCGAGCAGTACTTC.